Each of the 9 T cell receptor beta chains below was sequenced from the same sample in a study of T cells after somatic rescue of genetic block. Generated by immunoSEQ multiplex PCR, the TCRdb table keeps only in-frame clones and is missing some. The profile covers some 10,000 clones, with around 84% appearing a single time and just over 8% taken by the ten largest. The sequenced sample was peripheral blood mononuclear cells (PBMCs). Receptor source: a boy between 5 and 17 years old.

Here the CDR3 DNA reads TGTGCCACCAGCAGAGGCAAAGGGGGGTCCACTGAAGCTTTCTTT. Residues: CATSRGKGGSTEAFF. This rearrangement joins TRBV15 to TRBJ1-1; possibly TRBD1 for D (6 bases). The CDR3 contains 15 residues. The V end was cut by 1 base, the J end by 4 bases, with 13 bases between. Germline assignment: CDR1 LNHNV and CDR2 YYDKDF (reference sequence).

J is TRBJ2-2 and V is TRBV18; TRBD1 is a possible D gene (6 bases). This CDR3 is 16 amino acids long. Germline CDR1 KGHSH, CDR2 LQKENI. V lost 5 bases and J lost 4, with 17 bases in between. The CDR3 is CASSTDRIKGTGELFF. The CDR3 DNA is TGTGCCAGCTCAACAGACAGGATCAAGGGCACCGGGGAGCTGTTTTTT.

The rearrangement uses TRBV6-5 and TRBJ1-6; D is ambiguous. The germline V gene has CDR1 MNHEY and CDR2 SVGAGI. CDR3 length equals 13 residues. The V and J ends lost 0 bases and 10 bases respectively, with 7 bases between them. As DNA, the CDR3 is TGTGCCAGCAGTTACTCCTTCGGCTCACCCCTCCACTTT. As protein: CASSYSFGSPLHF.

V is TRBV4-3 and J is TRBJ1-3, with 8 bases aligning to TRBD1. V lost 0 bases to trimming and J lost 4 bases; unmatched junction nucleotides: 2. CDR3 length: 15 residues. From germline, CDR1 is LGHNA and CDR2 YSLEER. As DNA, the CDR3 is TGCGCCAGCAGCCAAGATGCAGGGGGCGGAAACACCATATATTTT. Its translation is CASSQDAGGGNTIYF.

The chain carries TRBV28 and TRBJ2-1; TRBD2 might be the D (5 bases). Germline loops: CDR1 MDHEN, CDR2 SYDVKM. The CDR3 loop spans 15 amino acids. V was trimmed by 10 bases and J by 3 bases, leaving 19 bases between them. The CDR3 DNA sequence: TGTGCCACCCGCCCCGGAGCGGTAGGCTACAATGAGCAGTTCTTC. Its translation is CATRPGAVGYNEQFF.

The V gene is TRBV6-1, the J gene TRBJ1-4; D call uncertain. Germline V gives CDR1 MNHNS, CDR2 SASEGT. There are 13 residues in the CDR3. V lost 6 bases to trimming and J lost 8 bases, with 13 bases between them. The CDR3 loop reads CASRPRAEEKLFF. CDR3 coding DNA: TGTGCCAGCAGACCCCGAGCCGAGGAAAAACTGTTTTTT.

The chain uses TRBV6-5 and TRBJ2-7; TRBD1 aligns across 9 bases. Germline assignment: CDR1 MNHEY and CDR2 SVGAGI. The J segment lost 2 bases and the V segment lost 4 bases, leaving 6 bases of the junction unmatched. The CDR3 has 15 amino acids. The CDR3 spells CASSSRRTGAYEQYF. The CDR3 DNA reads TGTGCCAGCAGTTCCCGCCGGACAGGGGCCTACGAGCAGTACTTC.

This clone was seen a handful of times. V and J are TRBV7-9 and TRBJ2-3, with D possibly called TRBD1 or TRBD2 (5 bases each). This CDR3 comprises 19 residues. Germline assignment: CDR1 SEHNR and CDR2 FQNEAQ (reference sequence). Trimming took 3 bases from V and 1 from J, leaving 23 bases between them. CDR3 sequence reads: CASSLGMGERGFRTDTQYF. The CDR3 nucleotides read TGTGCCAGCAGCTTGGGGATGGGGGAGAGGGGATTCCGCACAGATACGCAGTATTTT.

This sequence joins TRBV7-5 and TRBJ2-3; the D segment call TRBD2 is taken from the table without a DNA check. TRBV7-5 is tagged as a pseudogene. This CDR3 contains 21 residues. The CDR3 is CVRSFSGSRTSGSLGTDTQYF. In DNA, the CDR3 is TGTGTCAGAAGCTTTTCTGGTTCCCGGACTAGCGGGAGTCTGGGAACAGATACGCAGTATTTT.